A single sample is the source of the 16 T cell receptor beta chains below, sequenced in a study of shared clonotypes between healthy human individuals. TCRdb's copy holds only in-frame clones and misses some; the assay was immunoSEQ multiplex PCR. The sample shows approximately 700,000 clones, around three quarters of them seen only once. Material for sequencing was memory CD4+ T cells sorted from blood. Subset meaning: CD45RA-negative fraction. The receptors come from a woman aged 25 to 39 in good health.

The rearrangement links TRBV21-1 to TRBJ2-5; the D segment call TRBD1 is taken from the table without a DNA check. TRBV21-1 is designated a pseudogene. The CDR3 is 13 amino acids. The CDR3 loop is CASSRQGGETQYF. The CDR3 region has the DNA TGTGCCAGCAGCAGACAGGGGGGGGAGACCCAGTACTTC.

The chain employs TRBV6-6 and TRBJ1-5; D not resolved. The CDR3 is made up of 13 amino acids. CDR1 MNHNY and CDR2 SVGAGI come from the germline V gene (reference sequence). The V end lost 8 bases, the J end lost 1 base, and 9 bases lay between the germline ends. CDR3 loop: CASSGNSNQPQHF. DNA for the CDR3: TGTGCCAGCTCGGGGAACAGCAATCAGCCCCAGCATTTT.

The sample holds one count of this clone. The chain links TRBV2 to TRBJ2-5; the D is unclear. The V and J ends lost 5 bases and 1 base respectively, with 17 bases between them. This CDR3 has 16 amino acids. Germline V gene lookup returns CDR1 SNHLY and CDR2 FYNNEI. CDR3 in amino acids: CASSLYIWGPQETQYF. In DNA, the CDR3 is TGTGCCAGCAGTTTATATATATGGGGTCCCCAAGAGACCCAGTACTTC.

The chain has TRBV19 and TRBJ1-2; 9 bases align to TRBD1. The CDR3 spans 14 residues. Losses at the gene ends were 5 bases for V and 2 bases for J; bases not matched to a gene: 3. Germline V gives CDR1 LNHDA, CDR2 SQIVND (reference sequence). The DNA for the CDR3 is TGTGCCAGTAGTGGGACAGGGTGGAACTATGGCTACACCTTC. It encodes CASSGTGWNYGYTF.

The V gene is TRBV28, the J gene TRBJ2-3; no definite D call. Deletions cut 3 bases from V and 4 bases from J, with 5 bases between. Germline V CDR1 and CDR2: MDHEN, SYDVKM. The CDR3 has 12 amino acids. CDR3 DNA sequence: TGTGCCAGCAGTTTTGTTTCAGATACGCAGTATTTT. This gives the protein CASSFVSDTQYF.

The rearrangement uses TRBV30 and TRBJ1-1, with D unclear. Per the germline V gene, CDR1 is GTSNPN and CDR2 is SVGIG (reference sequence). The CDR3 is 19 amino acids. Trimming took 3 bases from V and 5 from J, leaving 31 bases between them. The CDR3 DNA is TGTGCCTGGAGCGCTCTTGACTGGGGATCCCGGCGGGGTGATACTGAAGCTTTCTTT. This sequence encodes CAWSALDWGSRRGDTEAFF.

The J gene is TRBJ2-6, the V gene TRBV5-5; D not resolved. The germline V gene has CDR1 SGHKS and CDR2 YYEKEE (reference sequence). V gave up 5 bases and J gave up 5 bases, with 14 bases separating them. CDR3 size: 15 residues. The CDR3 nucleotides read TGTGCCAGCAGTAACACGCCCGTCCGGGCCAACGTCCTGACTTTC. Residues: CASSNTPVRANVLTF.

The rearrangement joins TRBV7-9 to TRBJ2-7; TRBD2 matches 12 bases. V lost 5 bases, J lost 4 bases, and 18 bases stayed unmatched. The CDR3 contains 19 residues. CDR1 and CDR2 from the germline V gene are SEHNR and FQNEAQ (reference sequence). In DNA, the CDR3 is TGTGCCAGCAGCCTATCAGGGGGGCCCAGACTAGCGGGAGTTTACGAGCAGTACTTC. Translating gives CASSLSGGPRLAGVYEQYF.

The chain links TRBV19 to TRBJ1-5, with 7 bases identical to TRBD1. V shed 4 bases and J 10 bases; nucleotides not matched to a gene: 10. This CDR3 contains 14 residues. Germline V gene sequence: CDR1 LNHDA, CDR2 SQIVND (reference sequence). This CDR3 reads CASSRPGQNKPQHF. The CDR3 DNA reads as TGTGCCAGTAGTAGACCGGGACAGAATAAACCCCAGCATTTT.

The genes are TRBV9 and TRBJ2-5; no reliable D call. CDR3 length equals 13 residues. Trimming cost V 1 base and J 5 bases, with 9 bases left between them. Germline CDR1 and CDR2: SGDLS and YYNGEE. Written as DNA, the CDR3 is TGTGCCAGCAGCGTAAGTATGGAGGAGACCCAGTACTTC. It specifies CASSVSMEETQYF.

With regard to this clone: Other DNA sequences within the sample encode an identical CDR3. This sequence joins TRBV5-4 and TRBJ2-1; D unresolved. This CDR3 region has 11 residues. The germline V gene has CDR1 SGHNT and CDR2 YYREEE (reference sequence). With 3 bases removed from V and 8 bases from J, the gap between germline ends came to 6 bases. The DNA for the CDR3 is TGTGCCAGCAGCTCAGTGGATGAGCAGTTCTTC. Translation gives CASSSVDEQFF.

This chain uses TRBV25-1 with TRBJ2-3, with 10 bases fitting TRBD2. This CDR3 contains 15 residues. V was pared by 3 bases and J by 5 bases, with 5 bases of the junction left unmatched. CDR1 is MGHDK and CDR2 is SYGVNS in the germline V gene. CDR3 residues: CASSDSSGRKDTQYF. CDR3 nucleotides: TGTGCCAGCAGTGACTCTAGCGGGAGAAAAGATACGCAGTATTTT.

The V call is TRBV2, the J call TRBJ2-1; D gene ambiguous. Germline V lookup: CDR1 SNHLY, CDR2 FYNNEI. Trimming cost V 3 bases and J 7 bases, with 7 bases left between them. This CDR3 has 12 amino acids. The CDR3 nucleotides are TGTGCCAGCAGTGATTATGGGAATGAGCAGTTCTTC. Amino acids: CASSDYGNEQFF. The whole variable domain, remainder taken from reference TRBV2 and TRBJ2-1, is EPEVTQTPSHQVTQMGQEVILRCVPISNHLYFYWYRQILGQKVEFLVSFYNNEISEKSEIFDDQFSVERPDGSNFTLKIRSTKLEDSAMYFCASSDYGNEQFFGPGTRLTVL.

A single count supports this clone. This specimen includes other DNA sequences encoding the same CDR3. The chain has TRBV5-6 and TRBJ2-7; no definite D call. The CDR3 consists of 13 residues. V lost 1 base to trimming and J lost 0 bases, with 5 bases between them. Germline CDR1 is SGHDT and CDR2 is YYEEEE. The CDR3 region is CASSLLDSYEQYF. Written as DNA, the CDR3 is TGTGCCAGCAGCTTGTTGGACTCCTACGAGCAGTACTTC.

CDR3 DNA sequence: TGTGCCAGCAGCTCGTATGACGGGGTGGATACGCAGTATTTT. Translation gives CASSSYDGVDTQYF. The chain couples TRBV7-2 to TRBJ2-3; tentatively, D is TRBD2 (5 bases). CDR1 and CDR2 (germline): SGHTA, FQGNSA. The V and J ends lost 4 bases and 6 bases respectively, with 14 bases between them. The CDR3 extends over 14 amino acids.

This clone appeared a few times. Other DNA sequences from this sample encode an identical CDR3 as well. The J gene is TRBJ2-7, the V gene TRBV30; TRBD2 matches 12 bases. V lost 0 bases and J lost 3; bases outside the gene matches: 0. Germline CDR1 is GTSNPN and CDR2 is SVGIG (reference sequence). The CDR3 spans 14 residues. The CDR3 nucleotides read TGTGCCTGGAGTGTGGGACTAGCGGGCTACGAGCAGTACTTC. Translated, it gives CAWSVGLAGYEQYF. Using reference TRBV30 and TRBJ2-7 for the parts outside the CDR3, the full variable domain is SQTIHQWPATLVQPVGSPLSLECTVEGTSNPNLYWYRQAAGRGLQLLFYSVGIGQISSEVPQNLSASRPQDRQFILSSKKLLLSDSGFYLCAWSVGLAGYEQYFGPGTRLTVT.